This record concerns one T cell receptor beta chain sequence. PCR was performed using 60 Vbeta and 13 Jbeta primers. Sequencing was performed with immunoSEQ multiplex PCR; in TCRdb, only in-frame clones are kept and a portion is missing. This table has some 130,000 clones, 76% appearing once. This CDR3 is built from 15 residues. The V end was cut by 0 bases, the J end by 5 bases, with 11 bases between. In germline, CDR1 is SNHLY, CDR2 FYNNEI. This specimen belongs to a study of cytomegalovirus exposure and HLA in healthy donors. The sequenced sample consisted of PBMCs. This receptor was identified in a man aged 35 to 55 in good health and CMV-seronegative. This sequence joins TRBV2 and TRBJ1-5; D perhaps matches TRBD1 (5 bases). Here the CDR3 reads CASSEALPGDQPQHF. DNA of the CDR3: TGTGCCAGCAGTGAAGCGCTTCCGGGGGATCAGCCCCAGCATTTT.